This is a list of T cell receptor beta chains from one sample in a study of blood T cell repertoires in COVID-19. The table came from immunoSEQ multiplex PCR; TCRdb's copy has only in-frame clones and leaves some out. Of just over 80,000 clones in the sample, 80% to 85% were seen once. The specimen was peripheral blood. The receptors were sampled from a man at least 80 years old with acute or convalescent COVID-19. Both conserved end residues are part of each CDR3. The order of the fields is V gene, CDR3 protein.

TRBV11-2,CASSLTGGPYEQYF
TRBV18,CASSPASLTYEQYF
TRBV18,CASSPPSGRASNEQFF
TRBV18,CASSRTSGVDEQFF
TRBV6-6,CASKMGRSTDTQYF
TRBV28,CASSLFWQGSNQPQHF
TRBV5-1,CASSPASGRYNEQFF
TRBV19,CASSIGVGGRFEQFF
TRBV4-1,CASSQRTGGFGTNEKLFF
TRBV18,CASSPDYRDYGYTF
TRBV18,CASSPLDRGRTEAFF
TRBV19,CASSIGGEGTEAFF
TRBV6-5,CASTPGQGDTQYF
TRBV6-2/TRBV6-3,CASSYSLNPGLADTDTQYF
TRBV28,CASSILIGGSNTEAFF
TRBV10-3,CAISERGPNTEAFF
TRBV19,CASSIWGGSYNEQFF
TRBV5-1,CASSLTLTGGGDYTF
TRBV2,CASLLPGQGVGTQYF
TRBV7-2,CASSKVGWSSGNTIYF
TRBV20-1,CSASNYYEQYF
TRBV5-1,CASSLAGVPYEQYF
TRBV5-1,CASSLAGGPNTEAFF
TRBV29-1,CSVATGPGYGYTF
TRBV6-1,CASSDGLAGSYEQYF
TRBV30,CAWSVFPGGRGTGELFF
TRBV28,CASSLRGEGNGEQFF
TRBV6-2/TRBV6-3,CASSSDGNYGYTF
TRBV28,CASSLFPNSNTEAFF
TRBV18,CASVQGFNQPQHF
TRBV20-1,CSASVRQGEGGYTF
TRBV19,CASRMVGSNTEAFF
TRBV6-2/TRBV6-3,CASSYLRTLAGEKDTQYF
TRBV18,CASSPGQAMNYGYTF
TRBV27,CASSLWGGGQPQHF
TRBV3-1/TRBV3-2,CASSQRDSHTEAFF
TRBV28,CASSTGVLAKNIQYF
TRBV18,CASSPPSRVGGNTEAFF
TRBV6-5,CASRGGQGDYEQYF
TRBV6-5,CASSYSQIYEQYF
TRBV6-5,CASSRSGRAYNEQFF
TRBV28,CASSLMDSYGYTF
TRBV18,CASSPGQVDMGSPLHF
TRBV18,CASSPMRELNTGELFF
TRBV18,CASSPRTGATGELFF
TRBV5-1,CASRPDRGNTGELFF
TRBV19,CASSYTGDGQPQHF
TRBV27,CASSLDRGVSPLHF
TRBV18,CASSPRRSSYNEQFF
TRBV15,CATSRDRLAGAEDTQYF
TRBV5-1,CASSRWDKATDTQYF
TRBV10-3,CAITRVLKTEAFF
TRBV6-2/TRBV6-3,CASSQRGSSNYGYTF
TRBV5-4,CASSLLGTGSYEQYF
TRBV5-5,CASSLARAYEQYF